This T cell receptor (beta chain) was retrieved from a study of beta chain features in type 1 diabetes. Study findings and constraints: Patients with type 1 diabetes carried fewer insertions and had more deletions at their VDJ junctions. Type 1 diabetes patients showed a moderate but significant shortening of TCRB CDR3s in all four CD4+ subsets.

Germline CDR1 reads MNHNS; CDR2 reads SASEGT. Trimming removed 8 bases from V and 2 bases from J; junction bases left unmatched: 1. The CDR3 runs to 13 residues. Isolated RNA was reverse transcribed in full, so expressed TCRB transcripts were sequenced. Profiling relied on immunoSEQ multiplex PCR, and the TCRdb table lists in-frame clones only, not all of them. The data hold around 140,000 clones, with around 10% observed a single time. This clone was seen more than once but under ten times. The antigen is undetermined. The sample holds other DNA sequences that translate to the same CDR3. All sorted populations exceeded 95% purity.

Input material: central memory CD4+ T cells from blood. The chain links TRBV6-1 to TRBJ2-5, with TRBD2 matching over 11 bases. This TCR was recovered from a man younger than 40 with type 1 diabetes. The CDR3 spells CASGTSGQETQYF. CDR3 sequence (DNA): TGTGCCAGCGGGACTAGCGGACAAGAGACCCAGTACTTC.